These 23 T cell receptor beta chains came from one sample sequenced in a study of monozygotic twins with cystic fibrosis. Method: immunoSEQ multiplex PCR; TCRdb's copy keeps in-frame clones and lacks some. The data hold tens of thousands of clones, with about 90% observed a single time. Sequenced material: blood. Every receptor here comes from a boy aged 2 to 10 with cystic fibrosis.

The chain carries TRBV5-1 and TRBJ1-2; TRBD1 is a possible D gene (5 bases). This CDR3 contains 15 residues. Germline lookup yields CDR1 SGHRS and CDR2 YFSETQ. V shed 9 bases and J shed 0 bases, with 18 bases lying between them. The CDR3 DNA is TGCGCCACGCACCCCGGGACGTCTTCTAACTATGGCTACACCTTC. It translates to CATHPGTSSNYGYTF.

J is TRBJ2-1 and V is TRBV6-6; 11 positions match TRBD2. CDR1 is MNHNY, CDR2 SVGAGI, per germline (reference sequence). V was clipped by 6 bases and J by 4 bases; unmatched bases: 5. CDR3 length equals 15 residues. CDR3 DNA sequence: TGTGCCAGCAGCCAAAGACTAGCGGGGTACAATGAGCAGTTCTTC. Translated, it gives CASSQRLAGYNEQFF.

The V call is TRBV9, the J call TRBJ2-1, with 13 nucleotides matching TRBD2. This CDR3 spans 20 amino acids. The V segment lost 3 bases and the J segment 0 bases; nucleotides outside the gene matches: 12. Germline lookup yields CDR1 SGDLS and CDR2 YYNGEE. In nucleotides, the CDR3 is TGTGCCAGCAGCGCCCCCGGGACTAGCGGGGACCCGAGCTCCTACAATGAGCAGTTCTTC. Translation gives CASSAPGTSGDPSSYNEQFF.

The chain recombines TRBV7-3 with TRBJ2-5; 10 bases line up with TRBD2. The CDR3 extends over 16 amino acids. The germline gives CDR1 SGHTA, CDR2 FQGTGA. Trimming removed 5 bases from V and 5 bases from J; junction bases left unmatched: 11. The CDR3 protein is CASSPLSGGARETQYF. The CDR3 coding sequence is TGTGCCAGCAGCCCGCTGAGCGGGGGGGCCCGGGAGACCCAGTACTTC. The full variable domain, completed using reference TRBV7-3 and TRBJ2-5, is GAGVSQTPSNKVTEKGKYVELRCDPISGHTALYWYRQSLGQGPEFLIYFQGTGAADDSGLPNDRFFAVRPEGSVSTLKIQRTERGDSAVYLCASSPLSGGARETQYFGPGTRLLVL.

This clone was picked up one time. The chain links TRBV6-6 to TRBJ1-2, with 7 bases lining up with TRBD1. V dropped 4 bases and J dropped 0; count of bases not matched to a gene: 5. Germline CDR1 is MNHNY and CDR2 is SVGAGI (reference sequence). CDR3 size: 15 residues. In DNA, the CDR3 is TGTGCCAGCAGTTTATGGACAGGATCTAACTATGGCTACACCTTC. Protein: CASSLWTGSNYGYTF.

This sequence joins TRBV14 and TRBJ2-5; 10 nucleotides line up with TRBD2. This CDR3 is 16 amino acids long. CDR1 and CDR2 from the germline V gene are SGHDN and FVKESK. After removal of 4 bases from V and 1 base from J, the junction contained 6 bases not matched to a gene. The CDR3 DNA sequence: TGTGCCAGCAGCCTCACTAGCGGGGCTGCCCAAGAGACCCAGTACTTC. Protein: CASSLTSGAAQETQYF.

The rearrangement joins TRBV4-2 to TRBJ2-1; TRBD2 agrees at 9 bases. This CDR3 has 18 amino acids. CDR1 and CDR2 from the germline V gene are LGHNA and YNFKEQ. J gave up 0 bases and V 0 bases, and 6 bases lay outside the gene matches. CDR3 sequence: CASSQEPSGAYSYNEQFF. In nucleotides, the CDR3 is TGTGCCAGCAGCCAAGAACCTAGCGGGGCTTACTCCTACAATGAGCAGTTCTTC.

This chain uses TRBV4-3 with TRBJ2-6, with D unclear. From germline, CDR1 is LGHNA and CDR2 YSLEER. V dropped 0 bases and J dropped 4 bases, with 16 bases sitting between them. CDR3 length: 18 amino acids. Written as DNA, the CDR3 is TGCGCCAGCAGCCAAGATGAACCCAGTAGAACCGGGGCCAACGTCCTGACTTTC. This codes for CASSQDEPSRTGANVLTF.

Only a few counts were recorded for this clone. The J gene is TRBJ1-5, the V gene TRBV4-2, with D unresolved. Germline CDR1 LGHNA, CDR2 YNFKEQ. The CDR3 contains 15 residues. V was trimmed by 3 bases and J by 6 bases, leaving 15 bases between them. This CDR3 reads CASSQFRDPIQPQHF. In DNA form, the CDR3 reads TGTGCCAGCAGCCAGTTCCGGGATCCCATTCAGCCCCAGCATTTT.

The chain recombines TRBV27 with TRBJ2-2; tentative D call: TRBD2 (5 bases). CDR1 MNHEY and CDR2 SMNVEV come from the germline V gene (reference sequence). The V end was cut by 0 bases, the J end by 7 bases, with 15 bases between. The CDR3 is 16 amino acids. CDR3 sequence: CASSLSASLGVGELFF. CDR3 DNA: TGTGCCAGCAGTTTATCGGCTAGCTTGGGTGTCGGGGAGCTGTTTTTT.

This chain links TRBV7-2 with TRBJ2-7, with TRBD1 identical over 10 bases. Germline V CDR1 and CDR2: SGHTA, FQGNSA. The CDR3 length is 15 residues. Trimming cost V 5 bases and J 4 bases; bases outside gene matches: 8. This CDR3 is CASSTSDRGRYEQYF. CDR3 bases: TGTGCCAGCAGCACGTCGGACAGGGGGAGGTACGAGCAGTACTTC.

As to this clone: One end of the junction fails to match germline, which may point to a read error. The CDR3 loop is CASSLGALTVGDF. The CDR3 bases are TGTGCCAGCAGCTTAGGGGCTCTGACTGTCGGGGACTTC. This chain links TRBV7-2 with TRBJ2-7; D may be TRBD2 (5 bases). The CDR3 loop spans 13 amino acids. Per germline, CDR1 SGHTA and CDR2 FQGNSA.

Only a few counts were recorded for this clone. J is TRBJ1-1 and V is TRBV7-9; D unclear. CDR1 and CDR2 from the germline V gene are SEHNR and FQNEAQ (reference sequence). This CDR3 comprises 14 residues. Trimming removed 1 base at V and 4 bases at J, with 10 bases between. CDR3 in amino acids: CASSLGDGSTEAFF. The CDR3 bases are TGTGCCAGCAGCTTAGGTGACGGGAGCACTGAAGCTTTCTTT.

J is TRBJ2-7 and V is TRBV5-8, with 7 bases that match TRBD1. J lost 3 bases, V lost 4 bases, and 4 bases had no gene match. This CDR3 comprises 13 residues. Germline CDR1 reads SGHTS; CDR2 reads YDEGEE. The CDR3 DNA follows: TGTGCCAGCAGCCTACAGGGGTTCTACGAGCAGTACTTC. Protein: CASSLQGFYEQYF.

This clone has a single count. This chain connects TRBV7-8 to TRBJ1-3; perhaps TRBD1 as D (5 bases). Germline V gene lookup returns CDR1 SGHVS and CDR2 FQNEAQ. The V and J ends lost 5 bases and 0 bases respectively, with 11 bases between them. The CDR3 contains 15 residues. The CDR3 sequence: CASSTRQNSGNTIYF. The DNA for the CDR3 is TGTGCCAGCAGCACCAGACAGAACTCTGGAAACACCATATATTTT.

This rearrangement joins TRBV13 to TRBJ2-3; no firm D call. This CDR3 has 14 residues. Trimming pared 2 bases from V and 5 bases from J, leaving 11 bases between. Looked up from germline, CDR1 is PRHDT and CDR2 is FYEKMQ (reference sequence). This CDR3 is CASSLIRDKDTQYF. CDR3 coding DNA: TGTGCCAGCAGCTTAATCCGAGACAAAGATACGCAGTATTTT.

This sequence joins TRBV6-1 and TRBJ2-1, with TRBD1 matching 10 bases. J gave up 8 bases and V 4 bases, and 2 bases lay outside the gene matches. This CDR3 is 13 amino acids long. Germline V CDR1 and CDR2: MNHNS, SASEGT. The CDR3 sequence is CASSAGTGDEQFF. The CDR3 DNA reads TGTGCCAGCAGTGCCGGGACAGGGGATGAGCAGTTCTTC.

CDR3: CASKPGPRTEAFF. The CDR3 DNA reads TGTGCCAGCAAGCCGGGGCCAAGGACTGAAGCTTTCTTT. This sequence joins TRBV6-5 and TRBJ1-1, with D possibly being TRBD1 (5 bases). Germline-derived CDR1 and CDR2 are MNHEY and SVGAGI. V dropped 7 bases and J dropped 5 bases, with 14 bases sitting between them. The CDR3 covers 13 residues.

This chain joins TRBV19 and TRBJ2-7; the match to TRBD1 covers 11 bases. Germline assignment: CDR1 LNHDA and CDR2 SQIVND (reference sequence). The CDR3 spans 15 residues. The V gene end was trimmed by 4 bases and the J gene end by 1 base; junction bases not matched to a gene: 3. The DNA of the CDR3 is TGTGCCAGTAGTACCGGACAGGGGGCTTCCTACGAGCAGTACTTC. Protein sequence: CASSTGQGASYEQYF.

The chain joins TRBV6-6 to TRBJ1-2; TRBD1 agrees at 7 bases. This CDR3 is 15 amino acids long. Trimming at V came to 0 bases and at J to 4 bases, leaving 5 bases not matched to a gene. Germline V gives CDR1 MNHNY, CDR2 SVGAGI (reference sequence). CDR3 sequence reads: CASSYSTQGGYGYTF. In DNA form, the CDR3 reads TGTGCCAGCAGTTACTCGACCCAGGGGGGCTATGGCTACACCTTC.

The rearrangement uses TRBV6-5 and TRBJ2-2; no reliable D call. With 6 bases removed from V and 6 bases from J, the gap between germline ends came to 17 bases. The CDR3 covers 15 residues. Germline V gene data show CDR1 as MNHEY and CDR2 as SVGAGI. The CDR3 sequence: CASSPRRAGPGELFF. The CDR3 coding sequence is TGTGCCAGCAGCCCGAGACGGGCCGGTCCCGGGGAGCTGTTTTTT.

This clone was detected only once. This sequence joins TRBV5-1 and TRBJ1-6; D remains ambiguous. The V gene lost 0 bases and the J gene lost 0 bases, with 16 bases spanning the gap. The CDR3 length is 19 residues. The germline V gene has CDR1 SGHRS and CDR2 YFSETQ. The CDR3 DNA reads as TGCGCCAGCAGCTTGGCGGCGGTATCCCTGAGCTCCTATAATTCACCCCTCCACTTT. It specifies CASSLAAVSLSSYNSPLHF.

The V and J genes are TRBV15 and TRBJ1-1; 7 bases line up with TRBD1. The germline V gene encodes CDR1 LNHNV and CDR2 YYDKDF (reference sequence). The CDR3 spans 16 residues. The junction had 8 bases not matched to a gene; V was cut back by 2 bases and J by 2 bases. The CDR3 reads CATSRPTTGYNTEAFF. Written as DNA, the CDR3 is TGTGCCACCAGCAGACCTACGACAGGGTACAACACTGAAGCTTTCTTT.